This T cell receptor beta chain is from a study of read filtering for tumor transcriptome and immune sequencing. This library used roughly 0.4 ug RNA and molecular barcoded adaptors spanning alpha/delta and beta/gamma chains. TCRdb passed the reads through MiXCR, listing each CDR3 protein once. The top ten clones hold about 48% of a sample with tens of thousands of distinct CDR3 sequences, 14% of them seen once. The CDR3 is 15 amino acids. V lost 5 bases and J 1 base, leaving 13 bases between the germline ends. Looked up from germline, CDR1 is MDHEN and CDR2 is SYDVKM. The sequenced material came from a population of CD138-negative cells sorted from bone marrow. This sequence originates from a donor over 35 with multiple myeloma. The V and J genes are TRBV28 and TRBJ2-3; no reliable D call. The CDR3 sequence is CASSPWVRGTDTQYF. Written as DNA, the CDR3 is TGTGCCAGCAGTCCATGGGTTCGGGGCACAGATACGCAGTATTTT.